This entry is about one TCR beta chain. The CDR3 runs to 13 residues. V lost 2 bases and J lost 2, with 7 bases in between. Germline CDR1 is SGHVS and CDR2 is FQNEAQ. Expressed TCRB transcripts were sequenced because the isolated RNA had all been reverse transcribed beforehand. An average of roughly 4 million reads was obtained for naive, central memory and regulatory T cell samples. Only in-frame clones appear in the TCRdb table, and some are missing; sequencing was by immunoSEQ multiplex PCR. In the table there are just over 450,000 clones, about 29% of which are singletons. One heparinised blood draw averaging around 120 mL was given by each donor. It was via CD45RO/CCR7/CD25/CD127/CD95/CD27 that CD4+ naive, central memory, regulatory and stem cell-like memory cells were sorted. This record comes from a study of beta chain features in type 1 diabetes. Whole-study context: All samples together contributed some 100,000,000 sorted cells for examination.

Sequencing was carried out using naive CD4+ T cells from blood. This receptor was identified in a man aged 18 to 35 in good health. The V call is TRBV7-8, the J call TRBJ2-7, with D perhaps TRBD2 (5 bases). In DNA form, the CDR3 reads TGTGCCAGCAGCTTATTTAGCGCCTACGAGCAGTACTTC. Its protein product is CASSLFSAYEQYF.